Each of the 21 T cell receptor beta chains below was sequenced from the same sample in a study of cytomegalovirus exposure and HLA in healthy donors. Vbeta (60) and Jbeta (13) primers were used in the PCR. Method: immunoSEQ multiplex PCR; TCRdb's copy keeps in-frame clones and lacks some. Of around 140,000 clones listed, around four fifths are singletons. Sequencing was performed on PBMCs. These receptors came from a female donor in good health and CMV-seronegative.

The J gene is TRBJ1-3, the V gene TRBV10-3, with D tentatively TRBD1 (5 bases). Trimming shortened V by 0 bases and J by 4 bases, and 10 bases separated the two germline ends. The CDR3 consists of 15 residues. Germline CDR1 ENHRY, CDR2 SYGVKD. CDR3 amino acids: CAISESRTPGNTIYF. The CDR3 DNA sequence: TGTGCCATCAGTGAGTCGCGGACACCCGGAAACACCATATATTTT.

The chain combines TRBV4-1 with TRBJ1-4; TRBD1 aligns across 7 bases. Germline loops: CDR1 MGHRA, CDR2 YSYEKL. There are 15 residues in the CDR3. With V trimmed by 1 base and J by 7 bases, 6 bases remained unmatched. The CDR3: CASSQVLAGGEKLFF. CDR3 bases: TGCGCCAGCAGCCAAGTTCTGGCAGGGGGTGAAAAACTGTTTTTT.

This clone was recorded once. The chain combines TRBV28 with TRBJ2-5, with D uncertain. The CDR3 length is 13 residues. Deletions cut 5 bases from V and 5 bases from J, with 12 bases between. Germline V gene lookup returns CDR1 MDHEN and CDR2 SYDVKM. In nucleotides, the CDR3 is TGTGCCAGCAGTCCCCGACAAAGCGAGACCCAGTACTTC. This gives the protein CASSPRQSETQYF.

The chain carries TRBV19 and TRBJ1-2, with 9 positions matching TRBD1. The CDR3 contains 15 residues. V dropped 6 bases and J dropped 8; count of bases not matched to a gene: 13. Germline loops: CDR1 LNHDA, CDR2 SQIVND (reference sequence). The CDR3 DNA is TGTGCCAGTAGGGCAACAGGGGGCCATCGCGCCGGCTACACCTTC. It specifies CASRATGGHRAGYTF.

In its sample, this clone was seen a few times. The J gene is TRBJ1-1, the V gene TRBV19, with D perhaps TRBD1 (5 bases). The CDR3 contains 16 residues. V was trimmed by 2 bases and J by 1 base, leaving 14 bases between them. CDR1 and CDR2 (germline): LNHDA, SQIVND (reference sequence). The CDR3 DNA follows: TGTGCCAGTAGTATAACCTGGGGCAGCAGGAACACTGAAGCTTTCTTT. Its protein is CASSITWGSRNTEAFF.

V is TRBV9 and J is TRBJ1-2; D call uncertain. Germline CDR1 is SGDLS and CDR2 is YYNGEE. V gave up 0 bases and J gave up 8 bases, with 14 bases separating them. CDR3 length equals 14 residues. The CDR3 DNA reads as TGTGCCAGCAGCGTAGAAGCCTCGCCGATGGGCTACACCTTC. Encoded protein: CASSVEASPMGYTF.

V gene TRBV27 combines with J gene TRBJ1-3, with D possibly being TRBD1 (5 bases). The CDR3 sequence is 15 residues long. CDR1 is MNHEY and CDR2 is SMNVEV in the germline V gene (reference sequence). The V end was cut by 7 bases, the J end by 1 base, with 14 bases between. In DNA, the CDR3 is TGTGCCAGCAATAAGACAGCTGAGTCTGGAAACACCATATATTTT. Its translation: CASNKTAESGNTIYF.

This clone was counted only a few times. The chain has TRBV5-1 and TRBJ1-1; 8 positions match TRBD1. This CDR3 has 15 amino acids. V was pared by 2 bases and J by 4 bases, with 7 bases of the junction left unmatched. Germline V CDR1 and CDR2: SGHRS, YFSETQ. The CDR3 region has the DNA TGCGCCAGCAGCTTAAAACCCGGGACAGGCACTGAAGCTTTCTTT. It yields the protein CASSLKPGTGTEAFF.

This chain uses TRBV9 with TRBJ2-2, with TRBD1 matching 10 bases. Looked up from germline, CDR1 is SGDLS and CDR2 is YYNGEE. The CDR3 sequence is 15 residues long. The J segment lost 6 bases and the V segment lost 3 bases, leaving 5 bases of the junction unmatched. The CDR3 reads CASSEGQGRPGELFF. The CDR3 region has the DNA TGTGCCAGCAGCGAGGGACAGGGGAGGCCCGGGGAGCTGTTTTTT.

The chain carries TRBV10-3 and TRBJ1-4; 8 nucleotides align to TRBD1. The CDR3 extends over 14 amino acids. Trimming at V came to 4 bases and at J to 4 bases, leaving 2 bases not matched to a gene. Germline CDR1 is ENHRY and CDR2 is SYGVKD. CDR3 bases: TGTGCCATCAGTGGACAGGGGCTTAATGAAAAACTGTTTTTT. This translates into CAISGQGLNEKLFF.

The chain uses TRBV6-5 and TRBJ2-5; D remains ambiguous. Deletions cut 6 bases from V and 9 bases from J, with 14 bases between. CDR1 and CDR2 from the germline V gene are MNHEY and SVGAGI. This CDR3 contains 12 residues. CDR3 loop: CASSHSRVAQYF. The CDR3 DNA reads as TGTGCCAGCAGCCACTCAAGAGTGGCCCAGTACTTC.

The genes are TRBV11-2 and TRBJ1-6; D gene unclear. The germline gives CDR1 SGHAT, CDR2 FQNNGV. This CDR3 region has 15 residues. V dropped 1 base and J dropped 6 bases, with 10 bases sitting between them. This CDR3 reads CASSLVWASNSPLHF. The CDR3 nucleotides are TGTGCCAGCAGCTTAGTATGGGCCAGTAATTCACCCCTCCACTTT.

V and J are TRBV28 and TRBJ2-1, with a tentative D call TRBD1 (5 bases). Germline V gives CDR1 MDHEN, CDR2 SYDVKM. The CDR3 has 12 residues. Trimming removed 7 bases at V and 8 bases at J, with 12 bases between. CDR3 protein: CASTRASDEQFF. Written as DNA, the CDR3 is TGTGCCAGCACCAGGGCATCGGATGAGCAGTTCTTC. The whole variable domain, remainder taken from reference TRBV28 and TRBJ2-1, is DVKVTQSSRYLVKRTGEKVFLECVQDMDHENMFWYRQDPGLGLRLIYFSYDVKMKEKGDIPEGYSVSREKKERFSLILESASTNQTSMYLCASTRASDEQFFGPGTRLTVL.

The V and J genes are TRBV30 and TRBJ1-1; D perhaps matches TRBD1 (6 bases). Per germline, CDR1 GTSNPN and CDR2 SVGIG (reference sequence). V dropped 4 bases and J dropped 7 bases, with 13 bases sitting between them. The CDR3 contains 12 residues. This CDR3 is CAWNPGQREAFF. CDR3 DNA: TGTGCCTGGAACCCAGGACAGCGTGAAGCTTTCTTT.

The V gene is TRBV9, the J gene TRBJ1-2; D is unclear. The CDR3 loop spans 14 amino acids. V lost 0 bases, J lost 5 bases, and 11 bases lay in between. In germline, CDR1 is SGDLS, CDR2 YYNGEE. The CDR3 DNA sequence: TGTGCCAGCAGCGTAGAATGGGCAGCTTATGGCTACACCTTC. The encoded protein is CASSVEWAAYGYTF. Combining the CDR3 with reference TRBV9 and TRBJ1-2 gives the whole variable domain DSGVTQTPKHLITATGQRVTLRCSPRSGDLSVYWYQQSLDQGLQFLIQYYNGEERAKGNILERFSAQQFPDLHSELNLSSLELGDSALYFCASSVEWAAYGYTFGSGTRLTVV.

The chain employs TRBV6-1 and TRBJ1-5; D possibly corresponds to TRBD1 (5 bases). V lost 0 bases and J lost 6, with 9 bases in between. The V gene's germline CDR1 is MNHNS and CDR2 SASEGT. CDR3 length equals 14 residues. DNA for the CDR3: TGTGCCAGCAGTGAAGCGGGGGGGATTCAGCCCCAGCATTTT. The encoded protein is CASSEAGGIQPQHF.

The V and J genes are TRBV4-2 and TRBJ1-3, with a tentative D call TRBD1 (5 bases). Trimming left V 5 bases short and J 0 bases short, with 11 bases between. The germline CDR1 and CDR2 sequences are LGHNA and YNFKEQ. There are 15 residues in the CDR3. CDR3 residues: CASSSGLYSGNTIYF. The CDR3 nucleotides are TGTGCCAGCAGCTCGGGACTGTACTCTGGAAACACCATATATTTT.

This chain connects TRBV19 to TRBJ2-1; the D gene is possibly TRBD1 (6 bases). CDR3 length: 14 residues. V was shortened by 7 bases and J by 3 bases, with 13 bases between the two germline ends. The germline gives CDR1 LNHDA, CDR2 SQIVND (reference sequence). The CDR3 DNA follows: TGTGCCAGTAACGGAATCAGGGGCTACAATGAGCAGTTCTTC. Translation gives CASNGIRGYNEQFF.

The rearrangement uses TRBV19 and TRBJ2-2; 9 bases are shared with TRBD1. From germline, CDR1 is LNHDA and CDR2 SQIVND (reference sequence). The CDR3 has 15 amino acids. V shed 4 bases and J 6 bases; nucleotides not matched to a gene: 6. CDR3 residues: CASSKGTGFAGELFF. The CDR3 region has the DNA TGTGCCAGTAGTAAAGGGACAGGGTTCGCCGGGGAGCTGTTTTTT. Looking up the rest from reference TRBV19 and TRBJ2-2 gives the full variable domain: DGGITQSPKYLFRKEGQNVTLSCEQNLNHDAMYWYRQDPGQGLRLIYYSQIVNDFQKGDIAEGYSVSREKKESFPLTVTSAQKNPTAFYLCASSKGTGFAGELFFGEGSRLTVL.

The gene calls are TRBV9 and TRBJ1-3, with a weak D call TRBD1 (5 bases). This CDR3 contains 15 residues. The ends were cut back, 0 bases at V and 4 bases at J, with 11 bases in the middle. Germline V lookup: CDR1 SGDLS, CDR2 YYNGEE. CDR3 sequence (DNA): TGTGCCAGCAGCGTAGGAGTAGGGGTCGGAAACACCATATATTTT. This gives the protein CASSVGVGVGNTIYF.

The V call is TRBV6-5, the J call TRBJ1-2, with TRBD1 matching over 7 bases. Unmatched junction bases numbered 4, after V lost 5 bases and J lost 4 bases. The CDR3 runs 13 residues. Germline CDR1 and CDR2: MNHEY and SVGAGI. CDR3 sequence reads: CASSETGIYGYTF. Here the CDR3 DNA reads TGTGCCAGCAGTGAGACAGGGATCTATGGCTACACCTTC.